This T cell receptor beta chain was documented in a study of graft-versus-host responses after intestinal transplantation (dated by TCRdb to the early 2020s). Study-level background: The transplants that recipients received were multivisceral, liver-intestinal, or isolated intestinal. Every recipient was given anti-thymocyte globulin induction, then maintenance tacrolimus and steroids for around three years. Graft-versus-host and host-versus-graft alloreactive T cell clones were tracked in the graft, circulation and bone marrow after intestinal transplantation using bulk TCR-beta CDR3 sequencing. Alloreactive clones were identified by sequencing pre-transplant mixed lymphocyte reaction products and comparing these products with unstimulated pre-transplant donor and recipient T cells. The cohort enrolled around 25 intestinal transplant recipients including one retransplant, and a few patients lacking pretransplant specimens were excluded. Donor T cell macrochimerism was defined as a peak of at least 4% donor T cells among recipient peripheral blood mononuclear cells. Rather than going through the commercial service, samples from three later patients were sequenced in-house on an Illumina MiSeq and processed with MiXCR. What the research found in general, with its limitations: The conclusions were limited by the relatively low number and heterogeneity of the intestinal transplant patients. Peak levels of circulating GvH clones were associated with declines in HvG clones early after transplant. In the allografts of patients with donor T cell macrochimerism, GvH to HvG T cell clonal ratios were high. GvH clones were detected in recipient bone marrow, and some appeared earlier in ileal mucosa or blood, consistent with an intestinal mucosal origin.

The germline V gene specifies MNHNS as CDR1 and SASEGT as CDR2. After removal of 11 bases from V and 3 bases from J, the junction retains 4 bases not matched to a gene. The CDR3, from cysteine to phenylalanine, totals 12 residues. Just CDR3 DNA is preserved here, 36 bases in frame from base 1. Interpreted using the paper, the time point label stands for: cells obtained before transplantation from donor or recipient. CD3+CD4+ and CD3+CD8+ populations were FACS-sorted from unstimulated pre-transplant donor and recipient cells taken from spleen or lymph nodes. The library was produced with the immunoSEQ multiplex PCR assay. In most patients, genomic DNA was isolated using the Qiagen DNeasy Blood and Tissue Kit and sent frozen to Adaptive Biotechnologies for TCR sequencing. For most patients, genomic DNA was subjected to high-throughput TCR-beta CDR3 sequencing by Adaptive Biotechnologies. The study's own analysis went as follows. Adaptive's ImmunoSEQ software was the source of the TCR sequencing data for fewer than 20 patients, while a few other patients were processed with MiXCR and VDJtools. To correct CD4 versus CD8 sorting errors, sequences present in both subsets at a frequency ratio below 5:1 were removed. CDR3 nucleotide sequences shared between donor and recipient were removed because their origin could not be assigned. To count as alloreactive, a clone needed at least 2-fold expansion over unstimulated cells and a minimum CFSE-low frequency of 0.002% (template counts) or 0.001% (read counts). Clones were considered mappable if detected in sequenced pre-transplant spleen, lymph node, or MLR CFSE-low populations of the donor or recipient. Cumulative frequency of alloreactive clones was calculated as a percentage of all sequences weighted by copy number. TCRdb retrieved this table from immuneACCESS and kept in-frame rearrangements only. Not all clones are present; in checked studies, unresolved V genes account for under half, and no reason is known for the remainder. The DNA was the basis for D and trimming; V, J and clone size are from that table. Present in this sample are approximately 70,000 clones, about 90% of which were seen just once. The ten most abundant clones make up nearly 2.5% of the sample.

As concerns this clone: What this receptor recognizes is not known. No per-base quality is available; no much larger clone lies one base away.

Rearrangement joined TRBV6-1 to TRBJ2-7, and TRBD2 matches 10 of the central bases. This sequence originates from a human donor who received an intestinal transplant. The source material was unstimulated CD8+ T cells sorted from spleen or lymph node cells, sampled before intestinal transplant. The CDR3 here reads CAGRTSGYEQYF. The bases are TGTGCCGGAAGGACTAGCGGCTACGAGCAGTACTTC.